This entry features one T cell receptor (beta chain) sequence. This sample was included in a study of T-cell reconstitution after alpha-beta-depleted transplantation in children. The germline V and J ends were trimmed by 0 bases and 7 bases, with 4 bases remaining between them. CDR1 and CDR2 from the germline V gene are SGHTA and FQGNSA. This CDR3 comprises 11 residues. Unique molecular identifiers were incorporated when the TCRbeta library was constructed. Via MiXCR, TCRdb re-called the PCR reads, giving one row per CDR3 protein. Here the sample spans around 530,000 distinct CDR3 sequences, 32% being singletons.

The clonotype comes from a human donor who donated a stem cell graft to a child with aplastic anemia. The sample in question was PBMCs from the stem cell graft donor, obtained from the stem cell graft. V usage is TRBV7-2 and J usage is TRBJ2-7; D remains unclear. Here the CDR3 DNA reads TGTGCCAGCAGCTTAGCTACAGAGCAGTACTTC. Translating gives CASSLATEQYF.